In this sample, the clone carrying this TCR beta chain turned up a few times. Its antigen remains unidentified. The data belong to a study of vaccination and CD4 T cells after COVID-19. The treatment denotes: approximately 10-day PBMC culture with coronavirus spike peptide pools or control peptides (ViraFEST assay). The unexposed donor gave CD4+ T cells before the COVID-19 pandemic (2011-2018). Trimming cost V 4 bases and J 4 bases, with 11 bases left between them. The CDR3 length is 14 residues. Germline V gives CDR1 GTSNPN, CDR2 SVGIG (reference sequence). The assay that was used to sequence DNA from cultured CD4+ T cells was the Oncomine TCR Beta short-read assay. MiXCR, applied by TCRdb to the PCR reads, yields one record per CDR3 protein. This table holds some 7,000 distinct CDR3 sequences, around 30% found once.

This chain connects TRBV30 to TRBJ1-6; D remains unclear. This clonotype originated in a human donor in good health. The specimen sequenced was CD4+ T cells from blood, cultured in vitro. In nucleotides, the CDR3 is TGTGCCTGGAATGTGAAAGTGTATAATTCACCCCTCCACTTT. It yields the protein CAWNVKVYNSPLHF.